This is a list of T cell receptor beta chains from one sample in a study of early T cells in non-severe SARS-CoV-2 infection. TCRdb used MiXCR to reprocess the 5' RACE reads, holding one entry per CDR3 protein. The sample consists of approximately 75,000 distinct CDR3 sequences, over 3.5% of them appearing once. This material consisted of whole blood, taken at baseline. The source is an adult who was a healthcare worker with PCR-confirmed SARS-CoV-2 infection or an uninfected control (not recorded which). The donor label of this sample is uncertain. Each CDR3 is given with its conserved first and last residue. The D gene is left open where the match is weak. Rows may omit the clone size; those that give it use once, few, many or a size class.

abundance,j_gene,len,d_gene,v_gene,CDR3nt,CDR3aa
.,TRBJ2-3,13,TRBD2,TRBV2,TGTGCCCGCACGCGGGGGGTAGCAGATACGCAGTATTTT,CARTRGVADTQYF
few,TRBJ1-1,14,.,TRBV28,TGTGCCAGCAGTTTCGTGGGATATGACACTGAAGCTTTCTTT,CASSFVGYDTEAFF
few,TRBJ1-6,15,.,TRBV11-2,TGTGCCAGCAAAAGGGATCCGGTTTATAATTCACCCCTCCACTTT,CASKRDPVYNSPLHF
few,TRBJ2-5,16,TRBD2,TRBV9,TGTGCCAGCAGCGTACCTAGCGGGGGGGCGGATGAGACCCAGTACTTC,CASSVPSGGADETQYF
few,TRBJ1-2,13,TRBD1,TRBV4-2,TGTGCCAGCAGCTACGGGACAGGGAATGGCTACACCTTC,CASSYGTGNGYTF
once,TRBJ2-3,16,.,TRBV3-2,TGTGCCAGCAGCAGATTAGCGGGGGTCGGGACAGATACGCAGTATTTT,CASSRLAGVGTDTQYF
.,TRBJ1-1,17,TRBD1,TRBV18,TGTGCCAGCTCACCACAGGAGGGGGCATTGGGGAACACTGAAGCTTTCTTT,CASSPQEGALGNTEAFF
few,TRBJ2-7,13,TRBD2,TRBV27,TGTGCCAGCCAACTAGCGAAGACCCACGAGCAGTACTTC,CASQLAKTHEQYF
many,TRBJ2-1,15,.,TRBV5-1,TGCGCCAGCAGCCCAGGGGGGCCTGAATACAATGAGCAGTTCTTC,CASSPGGPEYNEQFF
many,TRBJ1-6,15,TRBD1,TRBV11-2,TGTGCCAGCAGCTCCCGGACAGGGGGCTGGTCACCCCTCCACTTT,CASSSRTGGWSPLHF
few,TRBJ1-1,14,.,TRBV5-5,TGTGCCAGCAGCCTGGACGGACCGAACACTGAAGCTTTCTTT,CASSLDGPNTEAFF
few,TRBJ1-5,15,.,TRBV19,TGTGCCAGTAGCCCCGGACGGACCAACAATCAGCCCCAGCATTTT,CASSPGRTNNQPQHF
many,TRBJ1-2,12,.,TRBV12-3/TRBV12-4,TGTGCCAGCAGTTTAACAGGGTCCGGCTACACCTTC,CASSLTGSGYTF
.,TRBJ2-7,13,.,TRBV7-2,TGTGCCAGCAGCTCAGCTGCTAGTTACGAGCAGTACTTC,CASSSAASYEQYF
many,TRBJ1-1,12,.,TRBV11-2,TGTGCCAGCAGCTTAGATTCAACTGAAGCTTTCTTT,CASSLDSTEAFF
.,TRBJ2-2,15,.,TRBV5-1,TGCGCCAGCAGCTCAACAGGGCCGAACACCGGGGAGCTGTTTTTT,CASSSTGPNTGELFF
many,TRBJ2-1,12,.,TRBV2,TGTGCCAGTAGGACCCTAACCAATGAGCAGTTCTTC,CASRTLTNEQFF
many,TRBJ2-2,16,.,TRBV7-6,TGTGCCAGCAGCTTAGAGGGTCAGGCTTACACCGGGGAGCTGTTTTTT,CASSLEGQAYTGELFF
.,TRBJ2-3,15,.,TRBV20-1,TGCAGTGCTAATTCCGCCCATAGAGCCACAGATACGCAGTATTTT,CSANSAHRATDTQYF
.,TRBJ2-7,16,.,TRBV24-1,TGTGCCACCAGTGATCCACCCCCGGGACACTACTACGAGCAGTACTTC,CATSDPPPGHYYEQYF
many,TRBJ2-5,12,.,TRBV18,TGTGCCAGCTCACCACAGATAGAGACCCAGTACTTC,CASSPQIETQYF
few,TRBJ2-7,13,.,TRBV5-1,TGCGCCAGCAGCTCGGAAGGGGTGAACGAGCAGTACTTC,CASSSEGVNEQYF
many,TRBJ1-4,15,TRBD1,TRBV12-3/TRBV12-4,TGTGCCAGCAGCCCGGGACAGGGGGGGAATGAAAAACTGTTTTTT,CASSPGQGGNEKLFF
.,TRBJ2-1,12,.,TRBV7-2,TGTGCCAGCAGCTTAGGGAGGGATGAGCAGTTCTTC,CASSLGRDEQFF
few,TRBJ1-2,14,TRBD1,TRBV5-6,TGTGCCAGCAACCTCCGGACAGGGCGATATGGCTACACCTTC,CASNLRTGRYGYTF
many,TRBJ2-3,15,.,TRBV7-3,TGTGCCAGCAGCCTACAGCTTTCCGTCACAGATACGCAGTATTTT,CASSLQLSVTDTQYF
many,TRBJ2-1,12,.,TRBV20-1,TGCAGTGCTAGTGACGGGGCCGGTGAGCAGTTCTTC,CSASDGAGEQFF
.,TRBJ2-3,18,TRBD2,TRBV12-3/TRBV12-4,TGTGCCAGCAGTTCGACTAGCGGGGGGGCCTGGCGCACAGATACGCAGTATTTT,CASSSTSGGAWRTDTQYF
few,TRBJ1-5,15,.,TRBV20-1,TGCAGTGCCCGGCGGGTTCGGTGGAGGAATCAGCCCCAGCATTTT,CSARRVRWRNQPQHF